Below, 9 T cell receptor beta chains from the same sample are listed, as sequenced in a study of cytomegalovirus exposure and HLA in healthy donors. Primers for the PCR totalled 60 Vbeta and 13 Jbeta. Produced via immunoSEQ multiplex PCR; TCRdb's table is partial and in-frame only. Here the sample spans around 100,000 clones, over 70% being singletons. Specimen: PBMCs. The source of these receptors is a woman aged 40 to 49 in good health and CMV-seropositive.

V usage is TRBV18 and J usage is TRBJ1-3; possibly TRBD1 for D (5 bases). The CDR3 runs 19 residues. V shed 2 bases and J shed 0 bases, with 20 bases lying between them. Germline CDR1 and CDR2: KGHSH and LQKENI. The DNA of the CDR3 is TGTGCCAGCTCACCAATTTTCGTTCAGGGCGGATTCTCTGGAAACACCATATATTTT. It yields the protein CASSPIFVQGGFSGNTIYF.

This chain connects TRBV30 to TRBJ1-1; D call uncertain. Trimming pared 4 bases from V and 1 base from J, leaving 13 bases between. Germline V gene data show CDR1 as GTSNPN and CDR2 as SVGIG (reference sequence). CDR3 size: 14 residues. In DNA, the CDR3 is TGTGCCTGGATCCTCCGGGGAAGGAACACTGAAGCTTTCTTT. The encoded protein is CAWILRGRNTEAFF.

The chain uses TRBV7-2 and TRBJ1-5; TRBD1 matches 8 bases. Germline V lookup: CDR1 SGHTA, CDR2 FQGNSA. V lost 5 bases and J lost 7; bases outside the gene matches: 4. The CDR3 is 13 amino acids. CDR3 in amino acids: CASSTQGGQPQHF. The CDR3 DNA sequence: TGTGCCAGCAGCACACAGGGGGGACAGCCCCAGCATTTT.

This clone was detected once. The chain is built from TRBV25-1 and TRBJ1-4; the D is unclear. Germline CDR1 and CDR2: MGHDK and SYGVNS. Trimming pared 2 bases from V and 10 bases from J, leaving 11 bases between. The CDR3 contains 13 residues. CDR3 loop: CASSEAHFGKLFF. The CDR3 coding sequence is TGTGCCAGCAGTGAAGCCCATTTCGGAAAACTGTTTTTT.

The chain uses TRBV5-1 and TRBJ2-3; 9 bases match TRBD1. The CDR3 totals 15 residues. Germline V gives CDR1 SGHRS, CDR2 YFSETQ. With 0 bases clipped from V and 7 bases from J, the junction kept 6 bases outside the gene matches. Written as DNA, the CDR3 is TGCGCCAGCAGCTTGGGACAGGGGGATTTAAATACGCAGTATTTT. It codes for CASSLGQGDLNTQYF.

The V call is TRBV2, the J call TRBJ2-1; TRBD1 aligns across 7 bases. Germline-derived CDR1 and CDR2 are SNHLY and FYNNEI. After removal of 7 bases from V and 0 bases from J, the junction contained 3 bases not matched to a gene. This CDR3 is built from 14 residues. This chain's CDR3 is CASNGDSSYNEQFF. CDR3 in DNA: TGTGCCAGCAACGGGGACAGCTCCTACAATGAGCAGTTCTTC. Looking up the rest from reference TRBV2 and TRBJ2-1 gives the full variable domain: EPEVTQTPSHQVTQMGQEVILRCVPISNHLYFYWYRQILGQKVEFLVSFYNNEISEKSEIFDDQFSVERPDGSNFTLKIRSTKLEDSAMYFCASNGDSSYNEQFFGPGTRLTVL.

The rearrangement links TRBV9 to TRBJ2-1; 10 bases line up with TRBD1. The CDR3 covers 16 residues. Germline values: CDR1 SGDLS, CDR2 YYNGEE. J gave up 8 bases and V 0 bases, and 8 bases lay outside the gene matches. CDR3 coding DNA: TGTGCCAGCAGCGTAGTGTGGGGGGACAGGGGTGATGAGCAGTTCTTC. Its translation is CASSVVWGDRGDEQFF.

The V call is TRBV7-8, the J call TRBJ1-1; possible D gene TRBD1, 5 bases. Germline-derived CDR1 and CDR2 are SGHVS and FQNEAQ. The CDR3 totals 14 residues. V lost 5 bases, J lost 5 bases, and 15 bases lay in between. CDR3 region: CASSQGHERTEAFF. The CDR3 nucleotides read TGTGCCAGCAGCCAAGGACACGAACGGACTGAAGCTTTCTTT.

The DNA for the CDR3 is TGTGCCAGCAGTTCGCCGGGAGGTCTTAGCTCCTACGAGCAGTACTTC. Translation gives CASSSPGGLSSYEQYF. V usage is TRBV7-9 and J usage is TRBJ2-7, with 7 bases lining up with TRBD2. CDR1 SEHNR and CDR2 FQNEAQ come from the germline V gene (reference sequence). V gave up 6 bases and J gave up 0 bases; unmatched junction bases: 11. The CDR3 sequence is 16 residues long.